Described below is a single T cell receptor (beta chain) sequence and its context. Which antigen it targets is not known. Base qualities are not recorded, but no much larger clone differs from it by a single base. The data were taken from a study of T cell responses to AZD1222 COVID-19 vaccine (dated by TCRdb to the early 2020s). Regarding the complete study: TCR sequencing was performed for 230 to 250 trial participants, of whom 200 to 220 were given two doses of AZD1222 and around 25 were given two doses of MenACWY control vaccine. Trial participants were enrolled into age subgroups of 18-55, 56-69 and 70-plus years, which contained 148, 28 and 57 TCR-sequenced participants, respectively. Broader findings and caveats from the paper: No day 14 peak-response samples were available, so repertoires were characterized only after the peak T cell response. After two AZD1222 doses, both the breadth and the depth of spike-specific TCRs were significantly higher than at day 0 and than in MenACWY recipients. Participants were mostly white British and included more females than males, and it was suggested by the authors that clonal diversity may have been underestimated. CD4 TCRs associated with the vaccine covered the entire spike protein, and the dominant responses were in regions 160-218 and 743-854. Epitopes outside the regions mutated in the B.1.351 and B.1.1.7 variants were reportedly recognized by nearly half of the unique spike-specific TCRs. The 56-69-year group was small, and its depth increase did not reach significance, likely because of low power. Only five or six AZD1222 recipients were SARS-CoV-2 seropositive at baseline, limiting conclusions about previously exposed vaccinees.

From a lookup of the germline V gene, CDR1 and CDR2 are SNHLY and FYNNEI. Reading from cysteine to phenylalanine, the CDR3 counts 15 amino acids. The sequence is cut down to CDR3 DNA, 45 bases in frame from base 1. V gives up 2 bases and J gives up 3 bases, and the segment between their germline ends measures 11 bases. The time point label of this sample denotes: about 28 days (+/-7) after the second vaccine dose. The sample's treatment or condition label, in plain terms: meningococcal conjugate vaccine given as trial control. Vaccinee samples came from UK trials COV001 and COV002, including a single-blind randomized controlled phase 2/3 trial of AZD1222 (ChAdOx1 nCoV-19) in healthy adults. For TCRbeta chain sequencing, PBMC samples from trial participants were taken at day 0 and at day 28 after the second dose. The CDR3 regions of human TCRbeta chains were analyzed by immunosequencing. The study's own analysis went as follows. TCRs in the repertoires were compared against a reference library of SARS-CoV-2-specific TCRs that had been generated with the MIRA antigen-specificity platform. Breadth was defined as the fraction of unique TCRs that were SARS-CoV-2-associated. Depth was defined as the fraction of total T cells that were SARS-CoV-2-associated. Using the MIRA data, every spike-specific TCR was mapped to the spike region that the TCR reacted to and assigned to either a CD4 or a CD8 class. Log10-transformed breadth and depth values were compared by one-way ANOVA with Sidak's multiple comparisons tests. TCRdb took this table from immuneACCESS and kept in-frame rearrangements with V and J called. Such tables lack part of the clones; where checked against another copy, unresolved V genes explain under half of the gap, and the rest is unexplained. D and trimming come from the DNA, and the V and J calls and clone size come from that table. For this sample there are approximately 130,000 clones; 65% to 90% appear just once. The ten largest account for 6.5% to 8.5% of the sample.

The sample was peripheral blood, taken 28 days after the second dose of the MenACWY control vaccine. This TCR was recovered from an adult who received the MenACWY meningococcal vaccine as a control. The V gene is TRBV2 and the J gene is TRBJ1-3; the D gene is possibly TRBD1, with 5 bases matching. Here the CDR3 is given as CASSESTALGNTIYF. The bases are TGTGCCAGCAGTGAATCGACAGCTCTTGGAAACACCATATATTTT.